This T cell receptor beta chain was recovered during a study of regulatory T cells in long-lasting Graves disease. Building the TCR beta libraries relied on iRepertoire HTBI primers, and CDR3 regions underwent Arm-PCR. TCRdb ran MiXCR on the multiplex PCR reads and lists one entry per CDR3 protein. This table holds 530,000 or so distinct CDR3 sequences, approximately 15% found once. Time point given: newly diagnosed GD, antithyroid drugs for less than 3 months. The TCR library used RNA extracted from PBMCs. V dropped 4 bases and J dropped 8 bases, with 18 bases sitting between them. Germline V gene sequence: CDR1 SGHRS, CDR2 YFSETQ. The CDR3 length is 14 residues. Regarding the study as a whole: The researchers studied only peripheral blood, not thyroid tissue.

This clonotype was observed at least ten times. No antigen is known for it. These data were also reused for a study on T cells in Graves' hyperthyroidism and ophthalmopathy. From that report: Exclusions: uncontrolled infection, other autoimmune disease, pregnancy, lactation. Most thyroid clonotypes expanded above 0.001 were also detected in blood.

The source of this sequence is a man aged 30 to 45 with Graves disease. Here the sequenced sample was peripheral blood mononuclear cells (PBMCs), taken at new diagnosis, from a patient treated with antithyroid drugs. V usage is TRBV5-1 and J usage is TRBJ1-2, with TRBD1 as a possible D gene (6 bases). The CDR3 region has the DNA TGCGCCAGCAGCGGATACAGGGATCCCAGCGGCTACACCTTC. Translating gives CASSGYRDPSGYTF.